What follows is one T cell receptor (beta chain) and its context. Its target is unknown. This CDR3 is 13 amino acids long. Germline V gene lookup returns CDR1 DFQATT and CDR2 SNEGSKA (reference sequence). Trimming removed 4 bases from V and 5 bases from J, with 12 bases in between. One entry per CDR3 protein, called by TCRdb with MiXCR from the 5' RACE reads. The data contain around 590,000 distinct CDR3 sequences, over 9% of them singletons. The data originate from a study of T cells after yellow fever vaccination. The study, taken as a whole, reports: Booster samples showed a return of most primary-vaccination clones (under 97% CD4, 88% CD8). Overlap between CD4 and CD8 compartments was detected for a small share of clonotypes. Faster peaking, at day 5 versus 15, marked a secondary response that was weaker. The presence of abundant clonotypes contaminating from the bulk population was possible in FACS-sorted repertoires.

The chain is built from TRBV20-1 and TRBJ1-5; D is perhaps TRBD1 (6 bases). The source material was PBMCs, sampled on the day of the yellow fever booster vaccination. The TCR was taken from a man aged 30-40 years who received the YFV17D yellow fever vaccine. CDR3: CSATKGGYQPQHF. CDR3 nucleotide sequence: TGCAGTGCTACTAAGGGGGGGTATCAGCCCCAGCATTTT.